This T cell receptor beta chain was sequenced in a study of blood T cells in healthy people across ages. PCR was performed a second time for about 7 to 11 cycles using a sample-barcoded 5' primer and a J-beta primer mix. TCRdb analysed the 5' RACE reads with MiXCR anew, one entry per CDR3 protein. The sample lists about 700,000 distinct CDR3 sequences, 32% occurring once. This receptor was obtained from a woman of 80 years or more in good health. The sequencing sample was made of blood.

The CDR3: CASSAAGGNQPQHF. CDR3 nucleotides: TGTGCCAGCAGTGCTGCAGGGGGCAATCAGCCCCAGCATTTT. The genes are TRBV2 and TRBJ1-5; D possibly corresponds to TRBD1 (6 bases). CDR3 size: 14 residues. V shed 4 bases and J shed 2 bases, with 9 bases lying between them. Germline V gene sequence: CDR1 SNHLY, CDR2 FYNNEI. Full variable domain (missing parts from reference TRBV2 and TRBJ1-5): EPEVTQTPSHQVTQMGQEVILRCVPISNHLYFYWYRQILGQKVEFLVSFYNNEISEKSEIFDDQFSVERPDGSNFTLKIRSTKLEDSAMYFCASSAAGGNQPQHFGDGTRLSIL.